This T cell receptor beta chain was profiled in a study of blood T cell repertoires in COVID-19. Study context: The origin of the acute and convalescent COVID-19 samples was the United States, Italy and Spain. The analysed material was cDNA or gDNA that came from T cells, B-cell-depleted T cells, or PBMCs.

CDR3 length: 13 residues. Germline lookup yields CDR1 SNHLY and CDR2 FYNNEI. V gave up 8 bases and J gave up 6 bases; unmatched junction bases: 6. In the original processing: Reference gene primer amplification yielded estimated nucleated cell counts. TCRdb's copy holds only in-frame clones and misses some; the assay was immunoSEQ multiplex PCR. For V, J and clone size, that table is used; D and trimming come from the DNA. The sample has about 100,000 clones, about 90% seen once. What was sequenced was peripheral blood. The sequence derives from a human donor in a cohort sampled during active COVID-19. V is TRBV2 and J is TRBJ1-5; 8 bases fit TRBD1. CDR3 sequence reads: CASATTGVQPQHF. The CDR3 DNA is TGTGCCAGCGCCACGACAGGGGTTCAGCCCCAGCATTTT.